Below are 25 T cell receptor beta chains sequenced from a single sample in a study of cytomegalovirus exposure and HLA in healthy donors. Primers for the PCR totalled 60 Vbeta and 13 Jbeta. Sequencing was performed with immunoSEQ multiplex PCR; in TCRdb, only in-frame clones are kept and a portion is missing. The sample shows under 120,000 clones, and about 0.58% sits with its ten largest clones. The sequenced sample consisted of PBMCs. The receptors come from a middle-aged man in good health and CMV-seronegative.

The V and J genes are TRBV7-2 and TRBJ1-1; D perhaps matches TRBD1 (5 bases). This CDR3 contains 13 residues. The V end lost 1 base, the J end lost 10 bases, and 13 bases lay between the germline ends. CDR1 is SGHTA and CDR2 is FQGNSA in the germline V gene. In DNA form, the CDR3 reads TGTGCCAGCAGCTTAGATGTTTCAAGGGGAGCTTTCTTT. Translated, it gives CASSLDVSRGAFF.

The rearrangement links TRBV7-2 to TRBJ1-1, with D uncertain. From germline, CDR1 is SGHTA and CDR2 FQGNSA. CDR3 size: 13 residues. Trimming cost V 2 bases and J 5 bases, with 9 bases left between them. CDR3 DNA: TGTGCCAGCAGCTTATTAAGGGAGACTGAAGCTTTCTTT. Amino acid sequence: CASSLLRETEAFF.

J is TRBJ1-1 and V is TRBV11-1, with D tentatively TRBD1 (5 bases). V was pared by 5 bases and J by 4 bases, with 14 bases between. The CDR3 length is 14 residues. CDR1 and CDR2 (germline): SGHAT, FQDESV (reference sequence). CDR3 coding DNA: TGTGCCAGCAGCCCCGGGGGAGTCACCACTGAAGCTTTCTTT. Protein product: CASSPGGVTTEAFF.

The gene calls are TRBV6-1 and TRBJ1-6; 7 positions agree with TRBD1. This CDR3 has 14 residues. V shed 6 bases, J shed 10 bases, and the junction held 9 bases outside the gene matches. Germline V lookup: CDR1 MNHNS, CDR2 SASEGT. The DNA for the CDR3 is TGTGCCAGCAGCCCCGGGACAGCTGTCTCACCCCTCCACTTT. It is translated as CASSPGTAVSPLHF.

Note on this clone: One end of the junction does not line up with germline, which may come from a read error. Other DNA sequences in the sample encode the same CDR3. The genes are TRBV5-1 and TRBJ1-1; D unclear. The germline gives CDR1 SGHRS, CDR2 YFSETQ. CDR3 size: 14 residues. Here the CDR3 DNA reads TGTGCCAGCAGCTTGCTGGGGAGGAACACTGAAGCTTTCTTT. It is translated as CASSLLGRNTEAFF.

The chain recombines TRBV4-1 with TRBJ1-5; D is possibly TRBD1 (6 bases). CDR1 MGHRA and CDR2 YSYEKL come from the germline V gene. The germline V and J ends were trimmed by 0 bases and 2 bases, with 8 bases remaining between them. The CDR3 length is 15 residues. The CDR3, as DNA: TGCGCCAGCAGCCAAGAGCGACAGGGCAATCAGCCCCAGCATTTT. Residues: CASSQERQGNQPQHF.

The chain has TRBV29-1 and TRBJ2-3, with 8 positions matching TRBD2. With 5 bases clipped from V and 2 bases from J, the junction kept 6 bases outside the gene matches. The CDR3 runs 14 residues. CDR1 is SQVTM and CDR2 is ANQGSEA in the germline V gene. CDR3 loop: CSVSPGGYTDTQYF. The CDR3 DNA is TGCAGCGTTAGTCCGGGAGGGTACACAGATACGCAGTATTTT.

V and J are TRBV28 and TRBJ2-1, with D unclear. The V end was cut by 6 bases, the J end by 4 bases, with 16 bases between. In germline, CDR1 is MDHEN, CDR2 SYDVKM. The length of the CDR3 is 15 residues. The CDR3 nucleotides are TGTGCCAGCAGGCCGAGAGAGACACTTTACAATGAGCAGTTCTTC. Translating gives CASRPRETLYNEQFF.

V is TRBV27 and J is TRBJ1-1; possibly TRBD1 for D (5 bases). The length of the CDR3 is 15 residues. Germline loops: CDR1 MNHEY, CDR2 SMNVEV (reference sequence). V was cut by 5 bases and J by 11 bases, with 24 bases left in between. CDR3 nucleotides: TGTGCCAGCAGTCAGCGGGACGCAACTACGAGGGAGGCTTTCTTT. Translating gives CASSQRDATTREAFF.

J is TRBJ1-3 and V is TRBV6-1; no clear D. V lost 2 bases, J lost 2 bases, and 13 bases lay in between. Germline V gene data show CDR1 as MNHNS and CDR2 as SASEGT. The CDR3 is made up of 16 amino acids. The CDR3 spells CASSENRRLTGNTIYF. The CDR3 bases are TGTGCCAGCAGTGAAAACAGACGGCTGACTGGAAACACCATATATTTT.

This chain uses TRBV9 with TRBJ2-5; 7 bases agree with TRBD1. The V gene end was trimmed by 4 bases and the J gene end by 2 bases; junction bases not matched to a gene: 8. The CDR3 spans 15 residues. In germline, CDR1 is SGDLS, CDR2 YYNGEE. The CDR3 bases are TGTGCCAGCAGCCCCCGGACAGGCAATCAAGAGACCCAGTACTTC. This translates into CASSPRTGNQETQYF.

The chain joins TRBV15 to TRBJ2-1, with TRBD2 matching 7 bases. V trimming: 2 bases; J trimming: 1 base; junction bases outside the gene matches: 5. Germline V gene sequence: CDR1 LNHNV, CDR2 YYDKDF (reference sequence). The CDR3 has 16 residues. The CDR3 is CATSRPNGGSYNEQFF. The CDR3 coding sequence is TGTGCCACCAGCAGACCCAACGGGGGGTCCTACAATGAGCAGTTCTTC.

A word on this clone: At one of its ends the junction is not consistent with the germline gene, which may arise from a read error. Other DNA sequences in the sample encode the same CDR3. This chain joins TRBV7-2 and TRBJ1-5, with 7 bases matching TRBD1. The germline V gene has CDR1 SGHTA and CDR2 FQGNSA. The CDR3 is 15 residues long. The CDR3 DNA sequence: TGTGCCAGCAGTTTAGAAGGGGGCGGCAATCAGCCCCAGCATTTT. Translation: CASSLEGGGNQPQHF.

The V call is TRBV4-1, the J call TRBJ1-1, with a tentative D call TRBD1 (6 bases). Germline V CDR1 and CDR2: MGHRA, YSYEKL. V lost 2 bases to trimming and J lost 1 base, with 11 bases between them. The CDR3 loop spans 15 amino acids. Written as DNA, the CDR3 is TGCGCCAGCAGCCAAACAGGGTTCGGGAACACTGAAGCTTTCTTT. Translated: CASSQTGFGNTEAFF.

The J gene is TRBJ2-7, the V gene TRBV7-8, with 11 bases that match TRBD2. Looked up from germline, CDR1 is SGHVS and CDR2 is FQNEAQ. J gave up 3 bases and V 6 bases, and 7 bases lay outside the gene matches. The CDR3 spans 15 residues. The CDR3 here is CASSPGLAEGYEQYF. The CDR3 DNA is TGTGCCAGCAGTCCGGGACTAGCGGAGGGCTACGAGCAGTACTTC.

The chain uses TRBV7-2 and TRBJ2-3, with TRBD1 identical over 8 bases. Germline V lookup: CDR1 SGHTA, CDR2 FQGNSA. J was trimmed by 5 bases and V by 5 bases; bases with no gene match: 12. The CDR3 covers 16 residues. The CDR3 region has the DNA TGTGCCAGCAGCACCAGACGTCAGGGGGCAGGAGATACGCAGTATTTT. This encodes CASSTRRQGAGDTQYF.

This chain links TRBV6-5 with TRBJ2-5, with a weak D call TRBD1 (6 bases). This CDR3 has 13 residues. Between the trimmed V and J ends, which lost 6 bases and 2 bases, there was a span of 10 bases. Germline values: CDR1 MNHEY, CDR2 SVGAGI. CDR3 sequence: CASRWTVQETQYF. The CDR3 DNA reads TGTGCCAGCAGGTGGACAGTTCAAGAGACCCAGTACTTC.

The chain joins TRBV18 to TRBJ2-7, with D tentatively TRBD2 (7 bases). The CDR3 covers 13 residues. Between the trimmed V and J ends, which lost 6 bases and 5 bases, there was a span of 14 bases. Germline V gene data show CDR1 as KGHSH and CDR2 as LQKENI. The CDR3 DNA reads TGTGCCAGCTCGTCCGGGGGGCTAGACGAGCAGTACTTC. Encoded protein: CASSSGGLDEQYF.

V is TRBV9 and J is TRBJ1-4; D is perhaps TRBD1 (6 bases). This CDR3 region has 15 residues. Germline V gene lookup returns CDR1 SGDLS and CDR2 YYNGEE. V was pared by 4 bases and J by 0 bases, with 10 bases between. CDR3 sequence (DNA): TGTGCCAGCAGCCCAGGGGCAGCAACTAATGAAAAACTGTTTTTT. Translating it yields CASSPGAATNEKLFF.

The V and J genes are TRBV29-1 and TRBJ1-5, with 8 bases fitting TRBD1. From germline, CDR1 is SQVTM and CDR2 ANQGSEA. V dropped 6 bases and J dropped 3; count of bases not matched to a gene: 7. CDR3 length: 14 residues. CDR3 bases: TGCAGCGTGACAGGGACAGGTCCCAATCAGCCCCAGCATTTT. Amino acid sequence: CSVTGTGPNQPQHF.

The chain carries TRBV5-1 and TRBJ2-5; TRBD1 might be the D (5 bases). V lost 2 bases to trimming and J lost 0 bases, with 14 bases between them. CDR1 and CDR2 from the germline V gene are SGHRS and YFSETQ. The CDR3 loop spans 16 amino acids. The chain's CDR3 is CASSFRAPTNQETQYF. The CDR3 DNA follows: TGCGCCAGCAGCTTCAGGGCCCCAACAAACCAAGAGACCCAGTACTTC.

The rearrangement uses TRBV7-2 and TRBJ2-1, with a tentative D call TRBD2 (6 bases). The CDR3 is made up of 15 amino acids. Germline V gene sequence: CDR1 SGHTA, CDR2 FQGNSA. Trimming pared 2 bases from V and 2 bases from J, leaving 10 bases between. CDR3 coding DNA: TGTGCCAGCAGCTTACCCGGCGGGACCTACAATGAGCAGTTCTTC. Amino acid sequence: CASSLPGGTYNEQFF.

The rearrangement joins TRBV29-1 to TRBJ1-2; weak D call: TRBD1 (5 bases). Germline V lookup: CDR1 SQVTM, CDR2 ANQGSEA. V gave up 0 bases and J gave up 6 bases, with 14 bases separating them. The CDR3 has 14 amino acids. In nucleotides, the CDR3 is TGCAGCGTTGAAGATTGGGGGGGAAGAGATGGCTACACCTTC. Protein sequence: CSVEDWGGRDGYTF.

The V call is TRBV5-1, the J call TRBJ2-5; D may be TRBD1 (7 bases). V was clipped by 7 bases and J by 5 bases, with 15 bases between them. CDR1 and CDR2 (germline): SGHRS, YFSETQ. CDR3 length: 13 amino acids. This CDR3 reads CASGRDSGETQYF. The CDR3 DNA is TGCGCCAGCGGCCGGGACAGCGGGGAGACCCAGTACTTC.

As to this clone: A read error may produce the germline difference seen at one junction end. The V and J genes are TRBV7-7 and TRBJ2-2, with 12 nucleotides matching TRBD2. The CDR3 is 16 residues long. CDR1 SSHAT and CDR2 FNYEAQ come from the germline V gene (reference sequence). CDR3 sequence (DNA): TGTGCTAGCAGCCAAAGACTAGCGGGAGAGGCCGGGGAGCTGTTTTTT. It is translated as CASSQRLAGEAGELFF.